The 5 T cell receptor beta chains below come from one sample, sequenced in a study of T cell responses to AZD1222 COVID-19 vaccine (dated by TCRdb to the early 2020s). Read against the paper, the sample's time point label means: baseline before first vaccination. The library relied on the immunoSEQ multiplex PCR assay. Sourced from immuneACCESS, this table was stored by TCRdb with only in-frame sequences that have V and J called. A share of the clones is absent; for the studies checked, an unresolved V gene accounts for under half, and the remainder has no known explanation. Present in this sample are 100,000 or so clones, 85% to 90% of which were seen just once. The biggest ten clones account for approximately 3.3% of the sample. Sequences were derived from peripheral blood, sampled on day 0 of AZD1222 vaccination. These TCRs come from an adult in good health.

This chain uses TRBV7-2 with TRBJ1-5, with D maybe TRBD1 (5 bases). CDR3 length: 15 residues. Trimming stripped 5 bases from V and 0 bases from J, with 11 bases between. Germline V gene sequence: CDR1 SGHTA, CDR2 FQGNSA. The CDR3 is CASSPGRISNQPQHF. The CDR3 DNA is TGTGCCAGCAGCCCGGGACGGATTAGCAATCAGCCCCAGCATTTT.

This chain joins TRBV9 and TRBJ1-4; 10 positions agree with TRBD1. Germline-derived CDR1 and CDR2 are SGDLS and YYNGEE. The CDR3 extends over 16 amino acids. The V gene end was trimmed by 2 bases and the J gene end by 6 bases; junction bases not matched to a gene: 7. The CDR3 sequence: CASSVGVTGGYEKLFF. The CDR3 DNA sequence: TGTGCCAGCAGCGTCGGAGTGACAGGGGGCTATGAAAAACTGTTTTTT.

CDR3: CASSLEGRNNQPQHF. CDR3 in DNA: TGTGCCAGCAGCTTAGAGGGGCGGAACAATCAGCCCCAGCATTTT. The chain employs TRBV7-8 and TRBJ1-5, with D possibly TRBD1 on 5 matching bases. The germline V gene has CDR1 SGHVS and CDR2 FQNEAQ. V was trimmed by 1 base and J by 3 bases, leaving 10 bases between them. There are 15 residues in the CDR3.

The CDR3, as DNA: TGTGCCAGCAGCTTACGCTCGGGGATATCCTCCTACGAGCAGTACTTC. Its translation is CASSLRSGISSYEQYF. V and J are TRBV7-2 and TRBJ2-7, with D perhaps TRBD2 (5 bases). The germline gives CDR1 SGHTA, CDR2 FQGNSA. The germline V and J ends were trimmed by 2 bases and 0 bases, with 14 bases remaining between them. The CDR3 has 16 amino acids.

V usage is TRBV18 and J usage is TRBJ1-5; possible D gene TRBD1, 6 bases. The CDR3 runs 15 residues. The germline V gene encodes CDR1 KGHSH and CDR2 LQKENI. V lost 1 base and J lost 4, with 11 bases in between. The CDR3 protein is CASSPLAGANQPQHF. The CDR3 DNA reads TGTGCCAGCTCACCACTTGCAGGGGCAAATCAGCCCCAGCATTTT.